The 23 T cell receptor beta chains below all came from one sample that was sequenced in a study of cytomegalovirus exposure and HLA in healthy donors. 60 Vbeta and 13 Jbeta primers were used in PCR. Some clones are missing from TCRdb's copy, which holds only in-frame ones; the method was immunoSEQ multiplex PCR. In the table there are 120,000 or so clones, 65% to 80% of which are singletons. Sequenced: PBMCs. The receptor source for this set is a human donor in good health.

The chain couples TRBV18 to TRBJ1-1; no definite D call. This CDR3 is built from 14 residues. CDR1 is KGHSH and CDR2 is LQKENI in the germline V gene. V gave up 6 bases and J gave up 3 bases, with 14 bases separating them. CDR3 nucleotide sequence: TGTGCCAGCTCGTTAGTAGCAATGCACACTGAAGCTTTCTTT. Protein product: CASSLVAMHTEAFF.

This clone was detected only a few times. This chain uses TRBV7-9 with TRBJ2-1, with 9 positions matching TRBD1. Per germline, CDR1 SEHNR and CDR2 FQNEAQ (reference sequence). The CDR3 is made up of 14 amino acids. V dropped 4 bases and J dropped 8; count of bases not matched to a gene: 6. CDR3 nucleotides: TGTGCCAGCAGCTGGGGGGGGACAGGGTATGAGCAGTTCTTC. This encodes CASSWGGTGYEQFF.

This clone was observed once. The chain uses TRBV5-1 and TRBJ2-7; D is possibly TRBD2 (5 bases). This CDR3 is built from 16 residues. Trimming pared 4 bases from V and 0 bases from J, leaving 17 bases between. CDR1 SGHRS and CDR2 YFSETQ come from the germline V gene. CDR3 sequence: CASSLLGQSSSYEQYF. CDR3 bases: TGCGCCAGCAGCCTACTAGGCCAGTCGAGCTCCTACGAGCAGTACTTC.

CDR3 loop: CASLYSPGQGRPGANVLTF. CDR3 sequence (DNA): TGCGCCAGCCTGTATAGCCCGGGACAGGGAAGACCTGGGGCCAACGTCCTGACTTTC. This sequence joins TRBV5-1 and TRBJ2-6; 9 nucleotides align to TRBD1. Germline V gene lookup returns CDR1 SGHRS and CDR2 YFSETQ. The CDR3 runs 19 residues. J lost 2 bases, V lost 7 bases, and 16 bases had no gene match. Full variable domain (outside the CDR3, taken from reference TRBV5-1 and TRBJ2-6): KAGVTQTPRYLIKTRGQQVTLSCSPISGHRSVSWYQQTPGQGLQFLFEYFSETQRNKGNFPGRFSGRQFSNSRSEMNVSTLELGDSALYLCASLYSPGQGRPGANVLTFGAGSRLTVL.

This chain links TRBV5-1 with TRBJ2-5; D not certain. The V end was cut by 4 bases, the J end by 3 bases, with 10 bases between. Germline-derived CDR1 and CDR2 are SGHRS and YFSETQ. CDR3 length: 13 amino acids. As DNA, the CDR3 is TGCGCCAGCAGCAGATCAGGAAAAGAGACCCAGTACTTC. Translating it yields CASSRSGKETQYF.

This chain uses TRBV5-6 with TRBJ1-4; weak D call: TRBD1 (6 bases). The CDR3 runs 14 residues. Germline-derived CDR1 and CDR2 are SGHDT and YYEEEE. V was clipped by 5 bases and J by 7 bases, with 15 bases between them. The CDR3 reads CASRRGAGGEKLFF. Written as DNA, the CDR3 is TGTGCCAGCAGACGGGGGGCGGGTGGTGAAAAACTGTTTTTT.

The DNA of the CDR3 is TGTGCCAGCAGCTCAGCAGGAGGGAACTATGGCTACACCTTC. This codes for CASSSAGGNYGYTF. This chain uses TRBV11-2 with TRBJ1-2, with D hard to call. Germline V lookup: CDR1 SGHAT, CDR2 FQNNGV. The CDR3 has 14 amino acids. The V gene lost 4 bases and the J gene lost 2 bases, with 11 bases spanning the gap. The full variable domain, its missing parts supplied by reference TRBV11-2 and TRBJ1-2, is EAGVAQSPRYKIIEKRQSVAFWCNPISGHATLYWYQQILGQGPKLLIQFQNNGVVDDSQLPKDRFSAERLKGVDSTLKIQPAKLEDSAVYLCASSSAGGNYGYTFGSGTRLTVV.

CDR3 amino acids: CASSQGGPRRDTQYF. CDR3 in DNA: TGTGCCAGCAGCCAAGGCGGCCCTCGTAGAGATACGCAGTATTTT. V gene TRBV4-2 combines with J gene TRBJ2-3; the D is unclear. The CDR3 totals 15 residues. Germline V gives CDR1 LGHNA, CDR2 YNFKEQ. V lost 1 base, J lost 5 bases, and 13 bases lay in between.

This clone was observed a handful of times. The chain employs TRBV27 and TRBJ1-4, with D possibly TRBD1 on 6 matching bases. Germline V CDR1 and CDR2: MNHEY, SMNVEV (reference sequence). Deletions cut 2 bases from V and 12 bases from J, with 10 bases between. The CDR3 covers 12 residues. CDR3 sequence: CASSLQGRELFF. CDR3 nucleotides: TGTGCCAGCAGTTTACAGGGGCGGGAACTGTTTTTT.

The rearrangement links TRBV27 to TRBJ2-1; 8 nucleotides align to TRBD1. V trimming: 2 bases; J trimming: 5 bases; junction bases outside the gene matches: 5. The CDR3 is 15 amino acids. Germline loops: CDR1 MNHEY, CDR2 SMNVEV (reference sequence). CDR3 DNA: TGTGCCAGCAGTTTAGGACAGGGATTTAACAATGAGCAGTTCTTC. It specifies CASSLGQGFNNEQFF.

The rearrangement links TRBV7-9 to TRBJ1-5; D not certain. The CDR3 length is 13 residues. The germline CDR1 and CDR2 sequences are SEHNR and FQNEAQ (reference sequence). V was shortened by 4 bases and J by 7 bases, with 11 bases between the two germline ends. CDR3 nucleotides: TGTGCCAGCAGCTATGGCGGCATGCAGCCCCAGCATTTT. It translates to CASSYGGMQPQHF.

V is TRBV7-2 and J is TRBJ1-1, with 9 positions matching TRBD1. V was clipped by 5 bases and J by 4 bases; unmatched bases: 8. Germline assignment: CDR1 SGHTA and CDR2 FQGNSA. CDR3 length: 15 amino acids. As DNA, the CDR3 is TGTGCCAGCAGCGAGCCGGACAGGGGAAGCACTGAAGCTTTCTTT. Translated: CASSEPDRGSTEAFF. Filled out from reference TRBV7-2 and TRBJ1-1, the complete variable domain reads GAGVSQSPSNKVTEKGKDVELRCDPISGHTALYWYRQSLGQGLEFLIYFQGNSAPDKSGLPSDRFSAERTGGSVSTLTIQRTQQEDSAVYLCASSEPDRGSTEAFFGQGTRLTVV.

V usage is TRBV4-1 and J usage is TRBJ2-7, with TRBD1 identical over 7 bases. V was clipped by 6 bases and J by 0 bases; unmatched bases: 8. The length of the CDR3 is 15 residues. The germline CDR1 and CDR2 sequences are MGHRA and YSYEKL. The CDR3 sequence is CASRPGQLSSYEQYF. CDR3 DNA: TGCGCCAGCAGGCCGGGACAGCTGAGCTCCTACGAGCAGTACTTC.

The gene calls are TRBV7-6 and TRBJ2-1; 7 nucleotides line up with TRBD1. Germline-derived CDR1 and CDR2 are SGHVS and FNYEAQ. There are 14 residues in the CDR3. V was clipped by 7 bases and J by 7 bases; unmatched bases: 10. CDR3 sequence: CASTGDRDGNEQFF. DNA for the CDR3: TGTGCCAGCACCGGTGACAGGGATGGGAATGAGCAGTTCTTC. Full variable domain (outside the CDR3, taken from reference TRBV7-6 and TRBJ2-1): GAGVSQSPRYKVTKRGQDVALRCDPISGHVSLYWYRQALGQGPEFLTYFNYEAQQDKSGLPNDRFSAERPEGSISTLTIQRTEQRDSAMYRCASTGDRDGNEQFFGPGTRLTVL.

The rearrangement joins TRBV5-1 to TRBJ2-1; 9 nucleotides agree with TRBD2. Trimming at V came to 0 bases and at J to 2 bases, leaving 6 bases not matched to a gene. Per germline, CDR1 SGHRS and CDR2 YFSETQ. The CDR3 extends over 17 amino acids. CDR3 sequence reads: CASSLVRGGVTYNEQFF. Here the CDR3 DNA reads TGCGCCAGCAGCTTGGTCCGCGGGGGGGTAACCTACAATGAGCAGTTCTTC. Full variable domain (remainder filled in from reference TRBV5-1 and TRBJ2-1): KAGVTQTPRYLIKTRGQQVTLSCSPISGHRSVSWYQQTPGQGLQFLFEYFSETQRNKGNFPGRFSGRQFSNSRSEMNVSTLELGDSALYLCASSLVRGGVTYNEQFFGPGTRLTVL.

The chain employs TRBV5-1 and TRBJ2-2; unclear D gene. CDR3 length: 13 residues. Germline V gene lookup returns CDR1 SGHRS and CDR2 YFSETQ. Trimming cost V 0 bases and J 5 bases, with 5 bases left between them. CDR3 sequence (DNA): TGCGCCAGCAGCTTGGTTCAGACCGGGGAGCTGTTTTTT. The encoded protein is CASSLVQTGELFF.

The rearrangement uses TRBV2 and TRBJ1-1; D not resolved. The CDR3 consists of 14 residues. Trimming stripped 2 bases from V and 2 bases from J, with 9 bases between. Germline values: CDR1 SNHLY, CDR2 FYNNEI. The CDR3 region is CASSEWAANTEAFF. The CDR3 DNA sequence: TGTGCCAGCAGTGAATGGGCAGCTAACACTGAAGCTTTCTTT.

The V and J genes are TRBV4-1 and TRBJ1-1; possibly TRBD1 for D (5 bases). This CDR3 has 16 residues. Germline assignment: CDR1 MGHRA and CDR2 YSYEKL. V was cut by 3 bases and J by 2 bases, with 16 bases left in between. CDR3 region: CASSHRPGQLNTEAFF. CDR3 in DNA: TGCGCCAGCAGCCATAGGCCTGGACAACTAAACACTGAAGCTTTCTTT.

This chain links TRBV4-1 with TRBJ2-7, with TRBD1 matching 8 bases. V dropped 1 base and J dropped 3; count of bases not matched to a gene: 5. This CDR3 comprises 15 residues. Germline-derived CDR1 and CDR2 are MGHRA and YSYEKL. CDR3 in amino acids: CASSQGTGIDYEQYF. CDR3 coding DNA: TGCGCCAGCAGCCAAGGGACAGGGATTGACTACGAGCAGTACTTC.

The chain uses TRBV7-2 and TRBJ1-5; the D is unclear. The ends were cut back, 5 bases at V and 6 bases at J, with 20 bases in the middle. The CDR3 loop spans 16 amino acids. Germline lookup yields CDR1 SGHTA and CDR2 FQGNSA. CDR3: CASSVSSWERSQPQHF. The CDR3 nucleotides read TGTGCCAGCAGCGTTAGTAGCTGGGAGAGGAGTCAGCCCCAGCATTTT.

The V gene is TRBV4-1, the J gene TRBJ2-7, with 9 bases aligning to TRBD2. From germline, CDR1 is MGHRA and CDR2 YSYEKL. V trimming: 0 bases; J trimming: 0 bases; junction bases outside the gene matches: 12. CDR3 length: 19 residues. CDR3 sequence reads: CASSQDLSSGGPDSYEQYF. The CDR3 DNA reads TGCGCCAGCAGCCAAGATCTGTCCAGCGGGGGGCCCGACTCCTACGAGCAGTACTTC.

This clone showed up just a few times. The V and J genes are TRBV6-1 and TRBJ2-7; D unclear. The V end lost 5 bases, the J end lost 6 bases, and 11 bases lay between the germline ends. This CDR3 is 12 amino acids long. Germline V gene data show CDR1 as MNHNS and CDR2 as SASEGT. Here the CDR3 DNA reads TGTGCCAGCAGTCCCCTAGGTCCCGAGCAGTACTTC. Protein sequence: CASSPLGPEQYF.

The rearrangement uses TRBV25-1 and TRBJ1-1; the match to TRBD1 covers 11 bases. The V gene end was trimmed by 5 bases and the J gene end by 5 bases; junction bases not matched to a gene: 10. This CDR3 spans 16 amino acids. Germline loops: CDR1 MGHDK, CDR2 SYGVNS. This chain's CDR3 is CASSKTRTGGRTEAFF. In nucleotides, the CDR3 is TGTGCCAGCAGTAAAACGCGGACAGGGGGCAGGACTGAAGCTTTCTTT.